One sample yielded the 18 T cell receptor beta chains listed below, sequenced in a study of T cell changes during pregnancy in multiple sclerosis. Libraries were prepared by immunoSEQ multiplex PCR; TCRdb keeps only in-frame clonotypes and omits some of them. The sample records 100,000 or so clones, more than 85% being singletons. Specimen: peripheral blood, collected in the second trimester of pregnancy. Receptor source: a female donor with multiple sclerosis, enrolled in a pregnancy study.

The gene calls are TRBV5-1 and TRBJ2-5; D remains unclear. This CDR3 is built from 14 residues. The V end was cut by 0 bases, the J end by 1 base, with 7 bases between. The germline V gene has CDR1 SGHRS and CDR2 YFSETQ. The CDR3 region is CASSLGGGQETQYF. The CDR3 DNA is TGCGCCAGCAGCTTGGGAGGCGGCCAAGAGACCCAGTACTTC.

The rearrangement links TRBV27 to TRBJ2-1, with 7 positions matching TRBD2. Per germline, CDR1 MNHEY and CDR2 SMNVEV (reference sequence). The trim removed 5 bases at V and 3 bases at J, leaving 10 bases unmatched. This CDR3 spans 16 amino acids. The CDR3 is CASSQVGGSYYNEQFF. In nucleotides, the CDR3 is TGTGCCAGCAGTCAAGTCGGGGGGAGTTACTACAATGAGCAGTTCTTC.

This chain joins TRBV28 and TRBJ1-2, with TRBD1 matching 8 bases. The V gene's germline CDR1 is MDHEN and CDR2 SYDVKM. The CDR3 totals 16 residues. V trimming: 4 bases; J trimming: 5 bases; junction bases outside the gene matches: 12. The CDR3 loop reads CASSSTGDERRYGYTF. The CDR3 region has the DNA TGTGCCAGCAGTTCGACAGGGGACGAGCGTCGGTATGGCTACACCTTC.

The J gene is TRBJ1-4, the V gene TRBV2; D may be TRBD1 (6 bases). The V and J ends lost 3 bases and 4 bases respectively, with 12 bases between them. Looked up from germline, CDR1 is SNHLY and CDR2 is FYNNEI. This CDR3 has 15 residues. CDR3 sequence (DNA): TGTGCCAGCAGTGACGCAGGGGCCGTTAATGAAAAACTGTTTTTT. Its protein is CASSDAGAVNEKLFF.

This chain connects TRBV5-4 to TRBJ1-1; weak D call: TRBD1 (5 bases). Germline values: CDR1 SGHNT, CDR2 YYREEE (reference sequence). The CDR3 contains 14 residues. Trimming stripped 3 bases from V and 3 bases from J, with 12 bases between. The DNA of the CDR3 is TGTGCCAGCAGCTCCCCAGGCAGGGACACTGAAGCTTTCTTT. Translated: CASSSPGRDTEAFF.

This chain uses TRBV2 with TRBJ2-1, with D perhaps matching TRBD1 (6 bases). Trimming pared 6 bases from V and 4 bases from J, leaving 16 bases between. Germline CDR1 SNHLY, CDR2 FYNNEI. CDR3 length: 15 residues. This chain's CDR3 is CASSPDSRWYNEQFF. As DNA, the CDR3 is TGTGCCAGCAGCCCGGACAGCCGTTGGTACAATGAGCAGTTCTTC. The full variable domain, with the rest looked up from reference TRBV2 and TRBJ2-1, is EPEVTQTPSHQVTQMGQEVILRCVPISNHLYFYWYRQILGQKVEFLVSFYNNEISEKSEIFDDQFSVERPDGSNFTLKIRSTKLEDSAMYFCASSPDSRWYNEQFFGPGTRLTVL.

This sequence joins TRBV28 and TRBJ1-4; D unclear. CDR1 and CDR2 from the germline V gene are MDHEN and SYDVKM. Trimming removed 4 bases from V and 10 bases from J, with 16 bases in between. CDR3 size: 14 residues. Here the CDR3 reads CASSYDKNSRKLFF. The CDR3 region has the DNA TGTGCCAGCAGTTACGACAAGAACTCTCGAAAACTGTTTTTT.

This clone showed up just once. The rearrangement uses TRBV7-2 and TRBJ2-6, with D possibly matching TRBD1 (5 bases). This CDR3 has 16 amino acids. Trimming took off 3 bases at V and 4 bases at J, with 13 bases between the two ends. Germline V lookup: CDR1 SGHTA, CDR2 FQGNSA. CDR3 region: CASSFRSQAGANVLTF. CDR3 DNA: TGTGCCAGCAGCTTCCGATCACAGGCAGGGGCCAACGTCCTGACTTTC.

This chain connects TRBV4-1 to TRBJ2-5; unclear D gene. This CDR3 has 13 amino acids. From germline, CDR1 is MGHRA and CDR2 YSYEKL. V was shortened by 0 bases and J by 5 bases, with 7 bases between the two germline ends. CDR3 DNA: TGCGCCAGCAGCCAAGAACTTCGGGAGACCCAGTACTTC. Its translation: CASSQELRETQYF.

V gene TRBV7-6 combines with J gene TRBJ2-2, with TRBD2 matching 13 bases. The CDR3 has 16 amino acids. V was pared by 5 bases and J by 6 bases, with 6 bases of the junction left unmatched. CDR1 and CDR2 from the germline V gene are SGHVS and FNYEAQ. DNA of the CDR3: TGTGCCAGCAGCCGTACTAGCGGGAGGGTTCCCGGGGAGCTGTTTTTT. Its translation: CASSRTSGRVPGELFF.

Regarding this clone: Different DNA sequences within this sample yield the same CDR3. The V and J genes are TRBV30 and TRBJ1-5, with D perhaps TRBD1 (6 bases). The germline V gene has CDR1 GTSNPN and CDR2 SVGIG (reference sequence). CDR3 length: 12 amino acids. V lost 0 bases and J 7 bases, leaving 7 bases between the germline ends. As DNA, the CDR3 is TGTGCCTGGAGTGTAGGGGGACAGCCCCAGCATTTT. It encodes CAWSVGGQPQHF. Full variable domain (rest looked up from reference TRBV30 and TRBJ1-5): SQTIHQWPATLVQPVGSPLSLECTVEGTSNPNLYWYRQAAGRGLQLLFYSVGIGQISSEVPQNLSASRPQDRQFILSSKKLLLSDSGFYLCAWSVGGQPQHFGDGTRLSIL.

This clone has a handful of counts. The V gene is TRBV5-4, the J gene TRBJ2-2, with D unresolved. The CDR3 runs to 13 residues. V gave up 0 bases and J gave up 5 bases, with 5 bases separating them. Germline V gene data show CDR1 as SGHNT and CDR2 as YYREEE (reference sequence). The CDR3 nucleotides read TGTGCCAGCAGCTTGGAGACAACCGGGGAGCTGTTTTTT. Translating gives CASSLETTGELFF. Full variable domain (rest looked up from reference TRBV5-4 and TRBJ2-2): ETGVTQSPTHLIKTRGQQVTLRCSSQSGHNTVSWYQQALGQGPQFIFQYYREEENGRGNFPPRFSGLQFPNYSSELNVNALELDDSALYLCASSLETTGELFFGEGSRLTVL.

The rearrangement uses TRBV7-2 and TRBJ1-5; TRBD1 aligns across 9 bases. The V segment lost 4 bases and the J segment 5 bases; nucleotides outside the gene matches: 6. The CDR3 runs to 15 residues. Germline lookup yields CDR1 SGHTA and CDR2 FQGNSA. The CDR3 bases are TGTGCCAGCAGCTCGACGGGACAGGGATATCAGCCCCAGCATTTT. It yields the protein CASSSTGQGYQPQHF.

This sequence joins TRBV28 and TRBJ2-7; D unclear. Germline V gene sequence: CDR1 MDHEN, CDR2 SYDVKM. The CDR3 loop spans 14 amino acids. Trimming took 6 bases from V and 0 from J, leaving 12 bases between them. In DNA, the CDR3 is TGTGCCAGCAGCCCCTCGTCTTTCTCCTACGAGCAGTACTTC. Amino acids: CASSPSSFSYEQYF.

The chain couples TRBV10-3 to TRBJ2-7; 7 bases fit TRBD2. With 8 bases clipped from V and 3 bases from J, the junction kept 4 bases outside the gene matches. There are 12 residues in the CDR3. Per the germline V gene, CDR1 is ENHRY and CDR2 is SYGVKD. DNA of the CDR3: TGTGCCATCGGGGGGGACGGCTACGAGCAGTACTTC. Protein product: CAIGGDGYEQYF.

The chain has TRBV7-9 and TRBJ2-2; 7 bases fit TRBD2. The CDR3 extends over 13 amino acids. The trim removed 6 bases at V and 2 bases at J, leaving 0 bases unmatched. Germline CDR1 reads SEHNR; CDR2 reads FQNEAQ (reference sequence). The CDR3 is CASRGLNTGELFF. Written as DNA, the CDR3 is TGTGCCAGCAGGGGACTAAACACCGGGGAGCTGTTTTTT.

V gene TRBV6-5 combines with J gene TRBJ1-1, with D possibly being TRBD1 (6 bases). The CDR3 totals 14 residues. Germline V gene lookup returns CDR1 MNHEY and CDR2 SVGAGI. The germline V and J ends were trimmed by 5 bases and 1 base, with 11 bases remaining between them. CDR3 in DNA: TGTGCCAGCAGTGCGCCGGGACAGAACACTGAAGCTTTCTTT. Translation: CASSAPGQNTEAFF.

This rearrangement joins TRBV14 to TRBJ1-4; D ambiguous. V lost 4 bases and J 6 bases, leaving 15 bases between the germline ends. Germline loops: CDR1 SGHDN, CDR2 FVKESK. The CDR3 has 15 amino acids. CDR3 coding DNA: TGTGCCAGCAGCCCATTAGCCGTCCGATATGAAAAACTGTTTTTT. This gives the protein CASSPLAVRYEKLFF. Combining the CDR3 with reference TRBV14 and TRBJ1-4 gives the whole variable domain EAGVTQFPSHSVIEKGQTVTLRCDPISGHDNLYWYRRVMGKEIKFLLHFVKESKQDESGMPNNRFLAERTGGTYSTLKVQPAELEDSGVYFCASSPLAVRYEKLFFGSGTQLSVL.